These T cell receptor beta chains were read from a single sample in a study of blood T cell repertoires in COVID-19. TCRdb keeps only in-frame clones here, not all; method: immunoSEQ multiplex PCR. The data contain 150,000 to 200,000 clones, 80% to 95% of them seen just once; the ten biggest clones take up 3.5% to 5%. The sample consisted of peripheral blood. These TCRs come from a woman between 45 and 65 years old with acute or convalescent COVID-19. The CDR3 runs from the conserved cysteine through the conserved F or W. D genes are given only for firm matches. Some rows mark clone size as missing; the rest say once, few, many or name a class of expanded clone.

d_gene	abundance	v_gene	j_gene	CDR3nt	CDR3aa
TRBD1	.	TRBV6-2/TRBV6-3	TRBJ2-1	TGTGCCAGCAGTTCGTTAGGGACAGGGAAGCACAATGAGCAGTTCTTC	CASSSLGTGKHNEQFF
TRBD2	.	TRBV23-1	TRBJ2-7	TGCGCCAGCAGACGTTCGGGACTAGCGGGAGTAGGCCCCTACGAGCAGTACTTC	CASRRSGLAGVGPYEQYF
TRBD1	.	TRBV10-3	TRBJ1-1	TGTGCCATCAGGGGATCCGGGACAGGGCGAACTGAAGCTTTCTTT	CAIRGSGTGRTEAFF
.	.	TRBV6-5	TRBJ1-4	TGTGCCAGCAGCTCGAATGAAAAACTGTTTTTT	CASSSNEKLFF
TRBD1	.	TRBV3-1/TRBV3-2	TRBJ1-2	TGTGCCAGCGGCAGGGGGCTCGGCTACACCTTC	CASGRGLGYTF
TRBD1	.	TRBV6-5	TRBJ2-1	TGTGCCAGCAGTTATCGGCGGACAGGGATCGGCAATGAGCAGTTCTTC	CASSYRRTGIGNEQFF
.	.	TRBV20-1	TRBJ1-1	TGCAGTGCCCCAGGTTTAGGTGAAGCTTTCTTT	CSAPGLGEAFF
TRBD1	.	TRBV4-3	TRBJ1-1	TGCGCCAGCAGCCAATCCACAGGGGGCACTGAAGCTTTCTTT	CASSQSTGGTEAFF
TRBD1	.	TRBV7-2	TRBJ2-5	TGTGCCAGCAGCATGGGACAGGGCCAAGAGACCCAGTACTTC	CASSMGQGQETQYF
.	.	TRBV7-9	TRBJ2-1	TGTGCCAGCAGCTCCCTAGCTTACAATGAGCAGTTCTTC	CASSSLAYNEQFF
.	once	TRBV10-3	TRBJ2-7	TGTGCCATCAGCGCTATGGACATAAACTCCTACGAGCAGTACTTC	CAISAMDINSYEQYF
.	once	TRBV3-1/TRBV3-2	TRBJ2-7	TGTGCCAGCAGCCGGGGCGGGACCACAAGGGGTAACGAGCAGTACTTC	CASSRGGTTRGNEQYF
.	.	TRBV6-5	TRBJ1-1	TGTGCCATTACGAGGTTCCCTTTCATGAACACTGAAGCTTTCTTT	CAITRFPFMNTEAFF
TRBD1	.	TRBV6-5	TRBJ2-1	TGTGCCAGCAGTCCCGGGACAGGGGGCAACAATGAGCAGTTCTTC	CASSPGTGGNNEQFF
.	.	TRBV5-1	TRBJ1-6	TGCGCCAGCAGCCAGGACAGCCTCCGCTCCTATAATTCACCCCTCCACTTT	CASSQDSLRSYNSPLHF
.	.	TRBV19	TRBJ1-5	TGTGCCAGTACCCAGGGGACGGGTGGAAGCAATCAGCCCCAGCATTTT	CASTQGTGGSNQPQHF
TRBD1	.	TRBV11-2	TRBJ1-2	TGTGCCAGCAGCTTCGGACAGGGAGGAAACTATGGCTACACCTTC	CASSFGQGGNYGYTF
.	.	TRBV25-1	TRBJ1-1	TGTGCCAGCAGTGAATTAGGTCAGGATGAAGCTTTCTTT	CASSELGQDEAFF
.	.	TRBV7-2	TRBJ1-1	TGTGCCAGCAGCCCGTTAACAGCCACTGAAGCTTTCTTT	CASSPLTATEAFF
TRBD2	.	TRBV7-6	TRBJ2-7	TGTGCCAGCAGCTTAGGCGGGGGGAAGAACGAGCAGTACTTC	CASSLGGGKNEQYF
TRBD1	.	TRBV30	TRBJ1-2	TGTGCCTGGAGTACCCTACAGGGGGCGTATGGCTACACCTTC	CAWSTLQGAYGYTF
.	.	TRBV10-3	TRBJ1-5	TGTGCCATCAGTGAGGCCAGGGGCCGTGAACAGCCCCAGCATTTT	CAISEARGREQPQHF
.	.	TRBV4-1	TRBJ1-5	TGCGCCAGCAGCCATCTCCCGCGTCAGCCCCAGCATTTT	CASSHLPRQPQHF
TRBD1	.	TRBV19	TRBJ1-1	TGTGCCAGTAGTCGGGCAGGGGGCGTAAAGCGGGTGAACACTGAAGCTTTCTTT	CASSRAGGVKRVNTEAFF
.	.	TRBV28	TRBJ1-2	TGTGCCAGCAGTTTCCGGACACTTGCTAACTATGGCTACACCTTC	CASSFRTLANYGYTF
.	.	TRBV6-2/TRBV6-3	TRBJ2-3	TGTGCCAGCAGTTTCCCGGTCCACCTAAGTGTAGATACGCAGTATTTT	CASSFPVHLSVDTQYF
TRBD1	.	TRBV28	TRBJ1-4	TGTGCCAGCAGTGATTCGGGACAGGGGGGTGAAAAACTGTTTTTT	CASSDSGQGGEKLFF
.	.	TRBV11-2	TRBJ2-7	TGTGCCAGCAGCTTAGCGCAGGGTCGTGAGCAGTACTTC	CASSLAQGREQYF
.	.	TRBV19	TRBJ1-1	TGTGCCAGTAGCCAAGGAAAAAGGGGATATGAAGCTTTCTTT	CASSQGKRGYEAFF
.	.	TRBV19	TRBJ1-2	TGTGCCAGTACCGTCGGGCGGGGCGGGGGAAGATATGGCTACACCTTC	CASTVGRGGGRYGYTF
TRBD1	.	TRBV27	TRBJ2-7	TGTGCCAGCAGTCTGTCTGGGACAGGTCTAACCGACGAGCAGTACTTC	CASSLSGTGLTDEQYF
TRBD1	.	TRBV23-1	TRBJ1-5	TGCGCCAGCAGTCAAGGGCTGACAGGGGGAAGTCAGCCCCAGCATTTT	CASSQGLTGGSQPQHF
.	.	TRBV28	TRBJ1-5	TGTGCCAGCAGTTTAATTATGGGGGCGAGTAGCAATCAGCCCCAGCATTTT	CASSLIMGASSNQPQHF
TRBD1	.	TRBV27	TRBJ1-1	TGTGCCAGCAGAGGCATCTACAGGGGTCGTTCCACTGAAGCTTTCTTT	CASRGIYRGRSTEAFF
.	.	TRBV6-2/TRBV6-3	TRBJ1-5	TGTGCCAGCAGCCCTGGAGGGGACCTCAATCAGCCCCAGCATTTT	CASSPGGDLNQPQHF
TRBD1	few	TRBV19	TRBJ2-2	TGTGCCAGTAGTCGGGACAGGGAAGGTAGTAGCGGGGAGCTGTTTTTT	CASSRDREGSSGELFF
TRBD1	.	TRBV9	TRBJ1-4	TGTGCCAGCAGCTTCGGGACAGGGGATAATGAAAAACTGTTTTTT	CASSFGTGDNEKLFF
.	.	TRBV9	TRBJ2-2	TGTGCCAGCAGCGTAGGGGGCCGGAGGGGCACCGGGGAGCTGTTTTTT	CASSVGGRRGTGELFF
.	.	TRBV6-5	TRBJ2-1	TGTGCCACCTCCGGGACAAAAGACGGGCAGTTCTTC	CATSGTKDGQFF
TRBD1	.	TRBV6-5	TRBJ1-6	TGTGCCAGCAGTTACTCGGTCGGACAGGGTCATTCACCCCTCCACTTT	CASSYSVGQGHSPLHF
.	few	TRBV28	TRBJ2-7	TGTGCCAGCAGTTTTGGTTGGCTAGCGTCGAACTCCTACGAGCAGTACTTC	CASSFGWLASNSYEQYF
.	.	TRBV3-1/TRBV3-2	TRBJ1-2	TGTGCCAGCAGCCCCCTGGAGTCCTATGGCTACACCTTC	CASSPLESYGYTF
.	.	TRBV7-2	TRBJ1-5	TGTGCCAGCAGCTCTATACCGGGGCAGCCCCAGCATTTT	CASSSIPGQPQHF
.	.	TRBV7-8	TRBJ2-7	TGTGCCAGCAGCGCGTCGACAGGGAGGAACGAGCAGTACTTC	CASSASTGRNEQYF
.	.	TRBV7-2	TRBJ2-3	TGTGCCAGCAGCTTATGGGGGGAAGATACGCAGTATTTT	CASSLWGEDTQYF
.	.	TRBV2	TRBJ2-7	TGTGCCAGCAGTGAAACCCGGCCTAGGGGCTACGAGCAGTACTTC	CASSETRPRGYEQYF
.	.	TRBV19	TRBJ1-2	TGTGCCAGTAGTATCCAGGTTTCTAACTATGGCTACACCTTC	CASSIQVSNYGYTF
.	.	TRBV3-1/TRBV3-2	TRBJ2-5	TGTGCCAGCAGAGCGGACCTGGAGACCCAGTACTTC	CASRADLETQYF
.	.	TRBV18	TRBJ1-1	TGTGCCAGCTCGATCGCAGGGTTAAACACTGAAGCTTTCTTT	CASSIAGLNTEAFF
.	few	TRBV4-3	TRBJ2-7	TGCGCCAGCAGCCAAGATCGAGGGTTAGGGTCCTACGAGCAGTACTTC	CASSQDRGLGSYEQYF
TRBD2	.	TRBV19	TRBJ2-1	TGTGCCAGTAGTGTTGGACTAGAGTACAATGAGCAGTTCTTC	CASSVGLEYNEQFF
TRBD1	.	TRBV15	TRBJ1-5	TGTGCCACCAGCCGCGGGACAGTTAATCAGCCCCAGCATTTT	CATSRGTVNQPQHF
.	.	TRBV28	TRBJ1-5	TGTGCCAGCCTGTCGGGGTTGGTGGGTAATCAGCCCCAGCATTTT	CASLSGLVGNQPQHF
.	.	TRBV5-1	TRBJ1-2	TGCGCCAGCAGCTTGACCAGGCATGGCTACACCTTC	CASSLTRHGYTF
TRBD1	.	TRBV12-3/TRBV12-4	TRBJ2-5	TGTGCCAGCAAACTAACAGGGGTGGAGACCCAGTACTTC	CASKLTGVETQYF